A selection of T cell receptor beta chains follows, all from one sample in a study of T cell responses to AZD1222 COVID-19 vaccine. The repertoire was sequenced with immunoSEQ multiplex PCR; TCRdb's copy has only in-frame clones and lacks some. The profile shows approximately 140,000 clones, 90% to 95% of them singletons. Sequenced here: peripheral blood, sampled on day 0 of MenACWY control vaccination. The receptor source for this set is an adult in good health. Each CDR3 is given with its conserved first and last residue. The D gene is left open where the match is weak. The size of a clone is reported for some rows only, either as once, few or many, or as a class for expanded clones.

d_gene,j_gene,abundance,v_gene,CDR3aa,CDR3nt
TRBD1,TRBJ2-2,once,TRBV5-1,CASSPGTANTGELFF,TGCGCCAGCAGCCCTGGGACAGCGAACACCGGGGAGCTGTTTTTT
.,TRBJ1-2,.,TRBV6-5,CASSPRGRGPNGYTF,TGTGCCAGCAGCCCCCGAGGCAGGGGCCCAAATGGCTACACCTTC
.,TRBJ2-6,.,TRBV28,CASRTEGSGANVLTF,TGTGCCAGCAGGACAGAGGGGTCTGGGGCCAACGTCCTGACTTTC
.,TRBJ1-2,.,TRBV2,CASATHYGYTF,TGTGCCAGCGCCACTCACTATGGCTACACCTTC
.,TRBJ2-7,.,TRBV6-5,CASSPSMYEQYF,TGTGCCAGCAGTCCTTCGATGTACGAGCAGTACTTC
TRBD2,TRBJ2-1,.,TRBV9,CASSPRGGRSLAGPYNEQFF,TGTGCCAGCAGCCCCCGAGGCGGGAGGTCCCTAGCGGGGCCGTACAATGAGCAGTTCTTC
TRBD1,TRBJ1-2,.,TRBV15,CATSRDSWTGPPGYTF,TGTGCCACCAGCAGAGACTCATGGACAGGGCCACCAGGCTACACCTTC
TRBD1,TRBJ1-2,.,TRBV9,CASSGQGALSYTF,TGTGCCAGCAGCGGACAGGGGGCATTGAGCTACACCTTC
.,TRBJ2-1,few,TRBV5-1,CASSLSPGTSYNEQFF,TGCGCCAGCAGCTTGTCCCCGGGGACCTCCTACAATGAGCAGTTCTTC
.,TRBJ2-1,.,TRBV4-1,CASSLRDSTFGTYNEQFF,TGCGCCAGCAGTCTTCGGGACTCGACTTTTGGAACCTACAATGAGCAGTTCTTC
.,TRBJ2-5,.,TRBV19,CASSMGPKGKTQYF,TGTGCCAGTAGTATGGGTCCGAAGGGAAAGACCCAGTACTTC